This TCR beta chain stems from a study of blood T cell repertoires in COVID-19. Looking at the study overall: T cells, B-cell-depleted T cells, or PBMCs provided the cDNA or gDNA that served as material.

Grouping used clinical history reported by participants in a survey and questionnaire. Original methodology: Scientists estimated how many nucleated cells there were by amplifying reference gene primers. This table comes from immunoSEQ multiplex PCR, and its TCRdb copy is limited to in-frame clones, with some not included. The V and J calls and clone size were taken over from that table, and D and trimming were inferred from the DNA. The sample shows hundreds of thousands of clones, 75% to 90% of them seen only once. The CDR3 covers 16 residues. Germline CDR1 and CDR2: SGDLS and YYNGEE. Trimming pared 2 bases from V and 4 bases from J, leaving 13 bases between.

The receptor comes from a woman in her thirties or forties with acute COVID-19. Sequenced: PBMCs or T cells enriched from blood (not recorded which). The chain carries TRBV9 and TRBJ1-6; possibly TRBD1 for D (5 bases). This chain's CDR3 is CASSVTSAGYNSPLHF. DNA for the CDR3: TGTGCCAGCAGCGTCACGTCGGCAGGGTATAATTCACCCCTCCACTTT.